The 2 T cell receptor beta chains in this list originate from one sample, sequenced in a study of post-analysis software for immune sequencing data. Overall study findings and caveats: Several TRBV segments were more frequent in patients than controls; TRBV5-6, TRBV5-1 and TRBV20-1 belonged to this group.

Unique-molecular-identifier-tagged TCR beta cDNA libraries were used. TCRdb re-called the PCR reads through MiXCR, storing one row per CDR3 protein. This table has some 690,000 distinct CDR3 sequences, around 64% appearing once. The antigens these receptors bind are not known. The specimen sequenced was blood. Receptor source: a girl aged 2 to 10 with multiple sclerosis.

The genes are TRBV20-1 and TRBJ2-5, with D hard to call. Germline V gene sequence: CDR1 DFQATT, CDR2 SNEGSKA (reference sequence). This CDR3 contains 14 residues. With 0 bases removed from V and 0 bases from J, the gap between germline ends came to 8 bases. CDR3 loop: CSARDPRYQETQYF. The DNA for the CDR3 is TGCAGTGCTAGAGATCCGCGCTACCAAGAGACCCAGTACTTC.

This clonotype was detected a few times. This chain links TRBV12-3 or TRBV12-4 with TRBJ1-4, with D maybe TRBD1 (6 bases). This CDR3 contains 12 residues. Trimming pared 3 bases from V and 7 bases from J, leaving 6 bases between. DNA of the CDR3: TGTGCCAGCAGTTTCAGGGGTGAAAAACTGTTTTTT. This translates into CASSFRGEKLFF.